This TCR beta chain was observed in a study of blood T cell repertoires in COVID-19 (dated by TCRdb to about 2020). Broadly, across the study: Samples covering the acute and convalescent phases of COVID-19 were provided by collaborators in the United States, Italy and Spain. Where HLA class I and class II types were available, the types were taken from metadata supplied by the sample provider, not from assay-based typing. The repertoires were made available in a free public database intended to serve as a resource for research on the immune response to SARS-CoV-2. Nearly every sample came with metadata listing a de-identified subject ID, COVID-19 status, age in years and sex. The dataset comprised deeply sampled blood TCRbeta repertoires from subjects exposed to, actively infected with, or recovered from COVID-19. The samples were drawn from two sources: the first 160 participants of the ongoing ImmuneRACE study, and 1,254 subjects contributed by 6 global collaborators. The material from the prospective study consisted of cDNA or gDNA derived from T cells, B-cell-depleted T cells, or PBMCs.

A word on this clone: Its binding antigen is unknown. Base-call qualities are not available, and no considerably larger clone is one nucleotide away.

In Seattle, one collaborating source enrolled patients while the infection was active and tracked those patients longitudinally over the course of disease. Whole blood was collected in K2EDTA tubes by collaborating institutions according to the institutions' own protocols. Collaborator samples were shipped for TCRbeta analysis as frozen whole blood, isolated PBMCs, or DNA extracted from either sample type. TCRbeta CDR3 regions were amplified from genomic DNA using the immunoSEQ Assay, a bias-controlled multiplex PCR. In the authors' own workflow: Nucleated cell counts per sample were estimated from amplification of reference gene primers within the assay. Sequence reads were collapsed and filtered to measure the absolute abundance of every unique TCRbeta CDR3 rearrangement. For each sample, productive Simpson clonality was calculated by taking the square root of Simpson's diversity index across productive rearrangements. Sourced from immuneACCESS, this table was stored by TCRdb with only in-frame sequences that have V and J called. A share of the clones is absent; for the studies checked, an unresolved V gene accounts for under half, and the remainder has no known explanation. The V and J calls and clone size were taken over from that table, and D and trimming were inferred from the DNA. Recorded for this sample are fewer than 30,000 clones; 70% to 90% of them occurred a single time. The top ten clonotypes cover around 30% of the sample.

Beyond this particular receptor, the publication reports: Clinical and demographic metadata were provided uncurated, with the amount varying by source and participant.

This clonotype was obtained from a woman aged 80 or older with COVID-19, enrolled during active disease. Sample: peripheral blood.

The bases are TGTGCCAGCAGACTGCAGGGGCTGAATCAGCCCCAGCATTTT. This gives the protein CASRLQGLNQPQHF. The chain uses TRBV27 and TRBJ1-5; a weak D assignment points to TRBD1 (6 bases agree). There are 14 amino acids in the CDR3, from cysteine to phenylalanine inclusive. Only the CDR3 portion is preserved as DNA: 42 bases, with reading frame beginning at the first base. V and J lose 6 bases and 4 bases, and a span of 13 bases separates them. As encoded in the germline V gene (reference sequence), CDR1 is MNHEY while CDR2 is SMNVEV.